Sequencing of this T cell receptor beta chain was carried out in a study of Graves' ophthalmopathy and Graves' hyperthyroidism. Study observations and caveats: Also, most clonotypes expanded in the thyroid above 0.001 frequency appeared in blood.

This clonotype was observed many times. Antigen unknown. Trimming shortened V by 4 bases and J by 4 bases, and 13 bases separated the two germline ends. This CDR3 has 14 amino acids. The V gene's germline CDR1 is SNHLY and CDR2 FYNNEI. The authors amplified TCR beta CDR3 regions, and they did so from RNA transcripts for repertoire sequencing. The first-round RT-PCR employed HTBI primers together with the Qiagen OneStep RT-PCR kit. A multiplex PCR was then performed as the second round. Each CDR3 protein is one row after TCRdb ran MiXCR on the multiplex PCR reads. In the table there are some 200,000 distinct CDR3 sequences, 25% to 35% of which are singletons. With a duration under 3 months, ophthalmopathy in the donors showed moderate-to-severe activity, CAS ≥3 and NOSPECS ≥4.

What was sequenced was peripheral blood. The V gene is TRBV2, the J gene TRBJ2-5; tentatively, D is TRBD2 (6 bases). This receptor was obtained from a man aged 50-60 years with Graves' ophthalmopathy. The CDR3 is CASSAVGGRETQYF. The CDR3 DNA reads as TGTGCCAGCAGTGCTGTCGGGGGTCGAGAGACCCAGTACTTC. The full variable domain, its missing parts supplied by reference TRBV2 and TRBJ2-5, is EPEVTQTPSHQVTQMGQEVILRCVPISNHLYFYWYRQILGQKVEFLVSFYNNEISEKSEIFDDQFSVERPDGSNFTLKIRSTKLEDSAMYFCASSAVGGRETQYFGPGTRLLVL.